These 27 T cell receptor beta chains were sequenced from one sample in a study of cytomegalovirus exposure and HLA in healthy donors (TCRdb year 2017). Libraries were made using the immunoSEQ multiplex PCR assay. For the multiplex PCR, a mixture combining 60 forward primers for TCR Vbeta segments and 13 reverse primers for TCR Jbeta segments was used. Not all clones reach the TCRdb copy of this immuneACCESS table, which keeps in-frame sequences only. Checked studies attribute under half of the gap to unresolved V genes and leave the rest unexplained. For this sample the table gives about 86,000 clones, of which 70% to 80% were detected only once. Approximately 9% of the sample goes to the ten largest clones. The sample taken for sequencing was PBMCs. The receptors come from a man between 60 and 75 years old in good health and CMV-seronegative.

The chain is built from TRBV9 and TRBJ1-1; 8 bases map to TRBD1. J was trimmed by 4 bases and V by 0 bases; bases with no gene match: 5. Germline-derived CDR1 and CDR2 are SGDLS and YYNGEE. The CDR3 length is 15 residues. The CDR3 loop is CASSVVVTGATEAFF. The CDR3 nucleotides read TGTGCCAGCAGCGTAGTCGTGACAGGGGCCACTGAAGCTTTCTTT.

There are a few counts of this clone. The CDR3 nucleotides are TGTGCCAGCAGTCTAAGCCAGGCCTATGGCTACACCTTC. Its protein is CASSLSQAYGYTF. The gene calls are TRBV28 and TRBJ1-2; D is unresolved. CDR1 and CDR2 (germline): MDHEN, SYDVKM. Trimming took 5 bases from V and 4 from J, leaving 11 bases between them. The CDR3 contains 13 residues.

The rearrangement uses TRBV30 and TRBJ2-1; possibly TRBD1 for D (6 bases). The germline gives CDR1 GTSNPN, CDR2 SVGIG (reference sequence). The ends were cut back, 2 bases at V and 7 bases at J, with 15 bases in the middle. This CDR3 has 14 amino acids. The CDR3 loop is CAWSWAGVMNEQFF. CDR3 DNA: TGTGCCTGGAGTTGGGCAGGGGTAATGAATGAGCAGTTCTTC.

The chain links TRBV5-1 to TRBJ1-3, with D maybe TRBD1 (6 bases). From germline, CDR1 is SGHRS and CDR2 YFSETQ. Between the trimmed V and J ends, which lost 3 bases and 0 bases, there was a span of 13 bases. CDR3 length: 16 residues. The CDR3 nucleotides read TGCGCCAGCAGCTCCACCACAGGGCCCTCTGGAAACACCATATATTTT. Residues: CASSSTTGPSGNTIYF. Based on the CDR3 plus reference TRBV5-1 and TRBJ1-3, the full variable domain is KAGVTQTPRYLIKTRGQQVTLSCSPISGHRSVSWYQQTPGQGLQFLFEYFSETQRNKGNFPGRFSGRQFSNSRSEMNVSTLELGDSALYLCASSSTTGPSGNTIYFGEGSWLTVV.

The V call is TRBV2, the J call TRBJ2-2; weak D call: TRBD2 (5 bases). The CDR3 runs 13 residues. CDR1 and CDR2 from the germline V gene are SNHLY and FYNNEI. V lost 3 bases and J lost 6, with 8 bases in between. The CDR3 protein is CASSDRGPGELFF. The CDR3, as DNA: TGTGCCAGCAGTGACCGCGGGCCCGGGGAGCTGTTTTTT.

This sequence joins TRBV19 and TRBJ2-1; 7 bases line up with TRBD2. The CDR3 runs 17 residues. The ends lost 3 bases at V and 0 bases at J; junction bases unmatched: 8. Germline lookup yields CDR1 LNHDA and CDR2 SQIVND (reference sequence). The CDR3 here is CASSIGLAAGSYNEQFF. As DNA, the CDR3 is TGTGCCAGTAGTATCGGCCTAGCGGCCGGCTCCTACAATGAGCAGTTCTTC.

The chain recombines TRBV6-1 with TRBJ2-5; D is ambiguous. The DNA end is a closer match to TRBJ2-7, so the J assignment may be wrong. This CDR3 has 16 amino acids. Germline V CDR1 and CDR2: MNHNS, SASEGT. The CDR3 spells CASSEATTVPSYEQYF. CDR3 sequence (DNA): TGTGCCAGCAGTGAAGCGACGACTGTCCCCTCCTACGAGCAGTACTTC.

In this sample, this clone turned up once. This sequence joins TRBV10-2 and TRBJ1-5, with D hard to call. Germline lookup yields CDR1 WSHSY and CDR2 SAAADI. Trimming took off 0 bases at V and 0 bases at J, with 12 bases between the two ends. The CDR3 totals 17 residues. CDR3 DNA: TGCGCCAGCAGTGAGTCGGCGACAATGTATAGCAATCAGCCCCAGCATTTT. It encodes CASSESATMYSNQPQHF.

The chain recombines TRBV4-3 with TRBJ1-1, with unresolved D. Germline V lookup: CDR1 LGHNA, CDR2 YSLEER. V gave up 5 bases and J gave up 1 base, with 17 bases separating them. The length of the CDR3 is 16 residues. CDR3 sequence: CASSTLRPEGNTEAFF. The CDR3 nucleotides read TGCGCCAGCAGCACACTCCGCCCGGAGGGGAACACTGAAGCTTTCTTT.

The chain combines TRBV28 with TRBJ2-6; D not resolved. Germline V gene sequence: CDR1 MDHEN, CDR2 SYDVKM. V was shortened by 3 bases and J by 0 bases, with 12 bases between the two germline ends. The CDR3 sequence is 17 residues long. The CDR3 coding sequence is TGTGCCAGCAGTTTCAAATTAGAGAGCTCTGGGGCCAACGTCCTGACTTTC. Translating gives CASSFKLESSGANVLTF.

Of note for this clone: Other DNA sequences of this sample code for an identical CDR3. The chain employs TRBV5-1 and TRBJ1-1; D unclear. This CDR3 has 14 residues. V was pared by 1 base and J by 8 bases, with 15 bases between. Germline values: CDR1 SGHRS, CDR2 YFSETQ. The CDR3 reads CASSLSQVGTEAFF. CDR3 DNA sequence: TGCGCCAGCAGCTTGAGTCAGGTTGGCACCGAAGCTTTCTTT.

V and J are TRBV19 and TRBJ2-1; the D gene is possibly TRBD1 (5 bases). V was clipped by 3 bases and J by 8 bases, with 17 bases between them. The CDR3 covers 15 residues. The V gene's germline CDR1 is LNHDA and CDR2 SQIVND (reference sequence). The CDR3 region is CASSIGQGPIDEQFF. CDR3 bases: TGTGCCAGTAGTATTGGTCAGGGCCCTATTGATGAGCAGTTCTTC.

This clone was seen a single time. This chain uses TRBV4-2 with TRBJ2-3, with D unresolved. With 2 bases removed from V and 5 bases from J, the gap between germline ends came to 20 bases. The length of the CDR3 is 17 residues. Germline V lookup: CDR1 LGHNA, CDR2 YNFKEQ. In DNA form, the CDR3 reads TGTGCCAGCAGCCAATTCTCGGGTGAATCCCGTGGAGATACGCAGTATTTT. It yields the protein CASSQFSGESRGDTQYF.

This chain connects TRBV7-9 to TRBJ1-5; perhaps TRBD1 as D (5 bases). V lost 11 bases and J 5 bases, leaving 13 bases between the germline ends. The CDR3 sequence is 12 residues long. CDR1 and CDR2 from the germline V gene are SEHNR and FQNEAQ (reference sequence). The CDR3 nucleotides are TGTGCCGGAGCTGCGGGGGATCAGCCCCAGCATTTT. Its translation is CAGAAGDQPQHF.

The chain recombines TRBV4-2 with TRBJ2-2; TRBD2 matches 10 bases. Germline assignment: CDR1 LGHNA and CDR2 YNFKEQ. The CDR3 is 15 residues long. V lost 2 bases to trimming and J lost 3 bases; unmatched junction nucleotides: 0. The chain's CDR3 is CASSQSGRDTGELFF. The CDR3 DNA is TGTGCCAGCAGCCAAAGCGGGAGGGACACCGGGGAGCTGTTTTTT.

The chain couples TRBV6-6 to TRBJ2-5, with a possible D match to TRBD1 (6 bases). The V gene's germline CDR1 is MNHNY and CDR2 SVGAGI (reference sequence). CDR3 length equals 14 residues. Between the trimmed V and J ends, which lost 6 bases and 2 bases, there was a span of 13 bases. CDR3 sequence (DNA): TGTGCCAGCAGCCGCCGACAGGTTCAAGAGACCCAGTACTTC. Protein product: CASSRRQVQETQYF.

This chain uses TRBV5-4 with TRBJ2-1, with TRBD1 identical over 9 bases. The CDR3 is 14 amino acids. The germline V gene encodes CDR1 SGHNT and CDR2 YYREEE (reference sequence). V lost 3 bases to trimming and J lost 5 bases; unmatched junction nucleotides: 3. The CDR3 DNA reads TGTGCCAGCAGCTCCCGGGACAGGGACAATGAGCAGTTCTTC. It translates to CASSSRDRDNEQFF.

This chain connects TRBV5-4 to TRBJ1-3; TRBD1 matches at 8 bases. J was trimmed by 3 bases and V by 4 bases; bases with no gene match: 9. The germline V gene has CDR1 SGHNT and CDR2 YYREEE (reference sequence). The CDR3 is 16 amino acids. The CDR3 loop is CASSKPGGRGGNTIYF. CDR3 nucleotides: TGTGCCAGCAGCAAGCCAGGGGGCAGGGGTGGAAACACCATATATTTT. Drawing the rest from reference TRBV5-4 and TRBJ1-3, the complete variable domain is ETGVTQSPTHLIKTRGQQVTLRCSSQSGHNTVSWYQQALGQGPQFIFQYYREEENGRGNFPPRFSGLQFPNYSSELNVNALELDDSALYLCASSKPGGRGGNTIYFGEGSWLTVV.

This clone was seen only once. For the CDR3, the DNA is TGTGCCACTGGGACTAGCGGGGTTCCCTCCTACGAGCAGTACTTC. This sequence encodes CATGTSGVPSYEQYF. The chain links TRBV2 to TRBJ2-7; 13 bases map to TRBD2. The CDR3 consists of 15 residues. With V trimmed by 10 bases and J by 0 bases, 6 bases remained unmatched. Germline CDR1 and CDR2: SNHLY and FYNNEI. Full variable domain (rest looked up from reference TRBV2 and TRBJ2-7): EPEVTQTPSHQVTQMGQEVILRCVPISNHLYFYWYRQILGQKVEFLVSFYNNEISEKSEIFDDQFSVERPDGSNFTLKIRSTKLEDSAMYFCATGTSGVPSYEQYFGPGTRLTVT.

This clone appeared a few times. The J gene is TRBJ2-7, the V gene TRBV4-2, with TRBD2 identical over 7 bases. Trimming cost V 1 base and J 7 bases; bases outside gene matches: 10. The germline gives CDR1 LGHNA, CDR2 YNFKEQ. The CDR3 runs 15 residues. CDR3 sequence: CASSQVAGAGGEQYF. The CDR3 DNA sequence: TGTGCCAGCAGCCAAGTAGCGGGTGCGGGTGGGGAGCAGTACTTC.

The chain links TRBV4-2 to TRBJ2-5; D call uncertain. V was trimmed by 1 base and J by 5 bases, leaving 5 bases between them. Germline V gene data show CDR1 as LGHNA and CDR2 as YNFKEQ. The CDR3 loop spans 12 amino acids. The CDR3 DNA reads TGTGCCAGCAGCCAAGTGCGTGAGACCCAGTACTTC. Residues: CASSQVRETQYF.

CDR3 nucleotides: TGTGCCAGTAGTATCGTTGACAGGGGGAATCAGCCCCAGCATTTT. Translated, it gives CASSIVDRGNQPQHF. The rearrangement uses TRBV19 and TRBJ1-5, with 9 bases matching TRBD1. The CDR3 is made up of 15 amino acids. The germline CDR1 and CDR2 sequences are LNHDA and SQIVND (reference sequence). The V segment lost 3 bases and the J segment 4 bases; nucleotides outside the gene matches: 4.

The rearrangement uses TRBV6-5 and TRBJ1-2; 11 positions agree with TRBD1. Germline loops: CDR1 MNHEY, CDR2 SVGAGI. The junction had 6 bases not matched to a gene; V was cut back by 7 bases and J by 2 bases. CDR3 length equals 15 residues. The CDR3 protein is CASTRWTGGNYGYTF. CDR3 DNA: TGTGCCAGCACCAGATGGACAGGGGGCAACTATGGCTACACCTTC.

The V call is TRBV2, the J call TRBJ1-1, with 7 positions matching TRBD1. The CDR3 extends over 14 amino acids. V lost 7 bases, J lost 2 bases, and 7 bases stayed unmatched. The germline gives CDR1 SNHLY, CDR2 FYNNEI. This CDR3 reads CASTLDRSNTEAFF. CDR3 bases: TGTGCCAGCACCTTGGACAGGTCTAACACTGAAGCTTTCTTT.

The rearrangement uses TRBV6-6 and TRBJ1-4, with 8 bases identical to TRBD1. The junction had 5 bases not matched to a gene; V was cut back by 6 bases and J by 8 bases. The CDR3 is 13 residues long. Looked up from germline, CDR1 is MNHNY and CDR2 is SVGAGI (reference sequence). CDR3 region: CASRLDRDEKLFF. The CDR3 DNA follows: TGTGCCAGCAGACTGGACAGGGACGAAAAACTGTTTTTT.

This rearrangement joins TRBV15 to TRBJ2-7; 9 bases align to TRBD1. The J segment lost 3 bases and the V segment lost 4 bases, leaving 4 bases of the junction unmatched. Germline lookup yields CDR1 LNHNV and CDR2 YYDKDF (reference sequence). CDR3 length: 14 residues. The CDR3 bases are TGTGCCACCAGCACGCGACAGGGGGGCTACGAGCAGTACTTC. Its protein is CATSTRQGGYEQYF.

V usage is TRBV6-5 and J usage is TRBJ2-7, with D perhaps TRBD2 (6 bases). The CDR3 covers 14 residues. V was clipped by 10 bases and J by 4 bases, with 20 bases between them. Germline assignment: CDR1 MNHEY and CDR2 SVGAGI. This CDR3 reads CATKAAGNQYEQYF. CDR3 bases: TGTGCCACCAAAGCGGCGGGGAACCAATACGAGCAGTACTTC.